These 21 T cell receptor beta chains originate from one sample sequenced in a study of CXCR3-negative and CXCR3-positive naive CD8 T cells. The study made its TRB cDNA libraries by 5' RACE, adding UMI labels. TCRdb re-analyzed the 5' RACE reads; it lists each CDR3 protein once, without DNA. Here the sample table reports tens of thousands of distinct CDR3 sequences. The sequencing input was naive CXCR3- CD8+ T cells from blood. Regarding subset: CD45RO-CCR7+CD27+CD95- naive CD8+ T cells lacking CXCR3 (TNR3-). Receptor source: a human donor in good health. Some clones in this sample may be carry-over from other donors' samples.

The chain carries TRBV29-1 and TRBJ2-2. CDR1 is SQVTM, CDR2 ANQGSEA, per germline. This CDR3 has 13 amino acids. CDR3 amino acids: CSVEFWNTGELFF.

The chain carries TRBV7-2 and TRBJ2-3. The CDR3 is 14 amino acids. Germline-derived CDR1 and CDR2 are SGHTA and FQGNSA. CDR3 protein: CASSLVASADTQYF.

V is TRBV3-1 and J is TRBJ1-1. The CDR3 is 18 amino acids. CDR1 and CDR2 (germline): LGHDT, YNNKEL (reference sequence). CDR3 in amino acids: CASSQGLRKILENTEAFF.

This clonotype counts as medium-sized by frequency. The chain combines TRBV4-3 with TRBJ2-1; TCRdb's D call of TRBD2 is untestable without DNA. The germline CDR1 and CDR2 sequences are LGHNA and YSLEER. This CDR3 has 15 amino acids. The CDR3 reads CASSPTSVSYNEQFF.

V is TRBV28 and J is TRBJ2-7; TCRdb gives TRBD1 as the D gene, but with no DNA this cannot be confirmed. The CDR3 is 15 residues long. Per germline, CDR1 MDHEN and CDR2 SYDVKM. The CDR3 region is CASSTPWGAAYEQYF.

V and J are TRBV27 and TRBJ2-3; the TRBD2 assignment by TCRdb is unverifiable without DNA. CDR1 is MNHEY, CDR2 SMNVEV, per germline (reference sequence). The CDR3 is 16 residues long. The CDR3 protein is CASSFGLAESTDTQYF.

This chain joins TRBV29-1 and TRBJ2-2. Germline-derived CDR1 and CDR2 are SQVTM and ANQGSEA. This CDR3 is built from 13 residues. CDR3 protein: CSGEGTNTGELFF.

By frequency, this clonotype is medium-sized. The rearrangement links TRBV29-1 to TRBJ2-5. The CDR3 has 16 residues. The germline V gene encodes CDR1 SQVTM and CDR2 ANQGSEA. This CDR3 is CSVDTAYASLQETQYF.

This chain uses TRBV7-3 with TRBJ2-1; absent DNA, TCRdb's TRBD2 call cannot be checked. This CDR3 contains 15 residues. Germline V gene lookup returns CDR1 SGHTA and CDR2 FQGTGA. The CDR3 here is CASSPLAGGYNEQFF. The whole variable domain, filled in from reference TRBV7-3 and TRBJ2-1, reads GAGVSQTPSNKVTEKGKYVELRCDPISGHTALYWYRQSLGQGPEFLIYFQGTGAADDSGLPNDRFFAVRPEGSVSTLKIQRTERGDSAVYLCASSPLAGGYNEQFFGPGTRLTVL.

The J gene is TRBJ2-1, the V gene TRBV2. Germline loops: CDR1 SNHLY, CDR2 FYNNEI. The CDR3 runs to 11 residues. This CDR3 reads CASSAMGEQFF.

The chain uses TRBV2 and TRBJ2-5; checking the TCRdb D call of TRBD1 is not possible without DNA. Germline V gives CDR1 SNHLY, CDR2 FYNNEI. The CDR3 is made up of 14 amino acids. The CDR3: CASRPGTNEETQYF.

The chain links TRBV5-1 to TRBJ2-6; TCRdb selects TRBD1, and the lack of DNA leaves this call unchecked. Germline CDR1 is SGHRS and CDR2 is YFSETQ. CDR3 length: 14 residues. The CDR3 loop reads CASSQGTGANVLTF. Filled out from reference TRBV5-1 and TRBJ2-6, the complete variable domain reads KAGVTQTPRYLIKTRGQQVTLSCSPISGHRSVSWYQQTPGQGLQFLFEYFSETQRNKGNFPGRFSGRQFSNSRSEMNVSTLELGDSALYLCASSQGTGANVLTFGAGSRLTVL.

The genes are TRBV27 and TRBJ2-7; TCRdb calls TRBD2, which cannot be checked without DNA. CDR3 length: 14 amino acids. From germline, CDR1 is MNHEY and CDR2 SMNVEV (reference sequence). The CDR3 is CASSSLQGLGEQYF.

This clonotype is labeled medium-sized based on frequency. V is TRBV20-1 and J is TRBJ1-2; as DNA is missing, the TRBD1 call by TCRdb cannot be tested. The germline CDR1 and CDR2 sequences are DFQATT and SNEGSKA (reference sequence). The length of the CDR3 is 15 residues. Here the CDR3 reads CSARPLTGINYGYTF.

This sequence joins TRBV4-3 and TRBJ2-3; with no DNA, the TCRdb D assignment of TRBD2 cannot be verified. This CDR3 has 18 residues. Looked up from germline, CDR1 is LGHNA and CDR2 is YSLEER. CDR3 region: CASSQDRISGGNTDTQYF.

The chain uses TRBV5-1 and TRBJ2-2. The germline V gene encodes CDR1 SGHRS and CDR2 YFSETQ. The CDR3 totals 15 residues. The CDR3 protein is CASSLGTHRGGELFF.

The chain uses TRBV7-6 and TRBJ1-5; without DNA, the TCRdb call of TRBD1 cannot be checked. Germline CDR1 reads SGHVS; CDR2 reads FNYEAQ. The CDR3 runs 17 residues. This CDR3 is CASSSTPGGNSNQPQHF.

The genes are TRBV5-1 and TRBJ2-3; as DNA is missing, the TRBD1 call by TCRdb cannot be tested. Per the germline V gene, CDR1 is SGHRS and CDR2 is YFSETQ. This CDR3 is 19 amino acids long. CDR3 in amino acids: CASSPTPPGRGGRTDTQYF.

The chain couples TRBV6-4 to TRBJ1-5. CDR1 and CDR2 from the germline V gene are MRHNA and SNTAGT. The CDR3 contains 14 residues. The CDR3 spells CASSEGGGNQPQHF.

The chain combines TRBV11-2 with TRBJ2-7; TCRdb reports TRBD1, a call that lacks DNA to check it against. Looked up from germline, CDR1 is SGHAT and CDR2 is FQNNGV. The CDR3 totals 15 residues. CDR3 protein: CASSLGGTGNYEQYF.

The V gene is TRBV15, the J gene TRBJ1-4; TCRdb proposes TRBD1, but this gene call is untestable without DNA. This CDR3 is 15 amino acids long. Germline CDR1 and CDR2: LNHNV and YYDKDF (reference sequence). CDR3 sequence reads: CATSRDAGLAEKLFF.